This T cell receptor beta chain was captured in a study of cytomegalovirus exposure and HLA in healthy donors. Background on the study: T cells numbering about 180 million yielded around 120 million unique TCR beta sequences in an earlier analysis.

Comments on this clone: Its antigen is currently unknown.

General study findings and limits: Rare sequences made up most TCRs, while some public TCRs were found in many donors. Later analysis reportedly placed an Asian-associated ancestry cluster below the roughly 680-donor mean in N-insertions. A later analysis found most CMV-associated TCR beta chains apparently HLA-restricted.

The germline CDR1 and CDR2 sequences are SGDLS and YYNGEE. The CDR3 is 16 residues long. The V segment lost 1 base and the J segment 4 bases; nucleotides outside the gene matches: 7. A multiplex PCR was run with 60 Vbeta primers and 13 Jbeta primers. Sequencing used immunoSEQ multiplex PCR; TCRdb keeps in-frame clones, though not all of them. This sample has approximately 130,000 clones, with about 85% found just once. The sample comprised PBMCs. This chain links TRBV9 with TRBJ2-3; 9 nucleotides align to TRBD1. This clonotype was sampled from a woman aged 25 to 39 in good health and CMV-seropositive. CDR3 protein: CASSVMTGGSSDTQYF. CDR3 coding DNA: TGTGCCAGCAGCGTAATGACAGGGGGAAGTTCAGATACGCAGTATTTT.